These T cell receptor beta chains were read from a single sample in a study of CD8 T cells in Susac syndrome. One entry per CDR3 protein, called by TCRdb with MiXCR from the immunoSEQ multiplex PCR reads. This sample has some 150,000 distinct CDR3 sequences, with roughly 94% found just once. The sample was CD8+ T cells from PBMCs. The receptors here all came from a human donor with multiple sclerosis. Both conserved end residues are part of each CDR3. A D gene is named only where the DNA matches it firmly. For some rows the clone size is stated as once, few or many, or as a class when expanded; others skip it.

V gene	D gene	J gene	clone size	CDR3 protein	CDR3 DNA
TRBV27	-	TRBJ1-1	once	CASSDTRNTEAFF	TGTGCCAGCAGTGACACAAGGAACACTGAAGCTTTCTTT
TRBV4-2	-	TRBJ2-3	-	CASSQDGRGRLDTQYF	TGTGCCAGCAGCCAAGACGGCAGGGGCCGACTGGATACGCAGTATTTT
TRBV7-2	TRBD1	TRBJ1-6	-	CASSSRDSRDSPLHF	TGTGCCAGCAGCTCCCGGGACAGTCGGGATTCACCCCTCCACTTT
TRBV19	-	TRBJ1-1	-	CASSGREPSMNTEAFF	TGTGCCAGTAGTGGCAGGGAACCCTCCATGAACACTGAAGCTTTCTTT
TRBV29-1	-	TRBJ2-1	-	CSVVRGGPREQFF	TGCAGCGTTGTGAGGGGGGGCCCGCGTGAGCAGTTCTTC
TRBV3-1	-	TRBJ2-3	-	CASSQDSSSGLGATGTQYF	TGTGCCAGCAGCCAAGATTCTTCGTCGGGACTCGGGGCCACAGGTACGCAGTATTTT
TRBV14	TRBD1	TRBJ1-2	-	CASSQEAGDRVSGYTF	TGTGCCAGCAGCCAAGAGGCGGGGGACAGGGTGAGCGGCTACACCTTC
TRBV5-4	TRBD1	TRBJ1-2	-	CASSSGTGRHGYTF	TGTGCCAGCAGCTCCGGGACAGGGAGACATGGCTACACCTTC
TRBV9	-	TRBJ2-7	-	CASSVTRTAQTYEQYF	TGTGCCAGCAGCGTAACTCGTACAGCCCAAACCTACGAGCAGTACTTC
TRBV11-2	-	TRBJ1-5	once	CASSLTANSYQPQHF	TGTGCCAGCAGCTTAACAGCCAACTCTTATCAGCCCCAGCATTTT
TRBV4-3	-	TRBJ1-1	-	CASSQDTPTGWSTEAFF	TGCGCCAGCAGCCAAGATACCCCCACAGGGTGGAGCACTGAAGCTTTCTTT
TRBV30	-	TRBJ1-2	once	CAWSVLGKADGYTF	TGTGCCTGGAGTGTACTTGGTAAGGCGGATGGCTACACCTTC
TRBV7-9	-	TRBJ2-5	once	CASSPRTEETQYF	TGTGCCAGCAGCCCCCGGACAGAAGAGACCCAGTACTTC
TRBV20-1	-	TRBJ2-7	-	CSAKSGTSREQYF	TGCAGTGCTAAATCCGGGACTTCACGTGAGCAGTACTTC
TRBV30	-	TRBJ1-1	-	CALYRSNTEAFF	TGTGCCTTATACAGGAGCAACACTGAAGCTTTCTTT
TRBV3-1	-	TRBJ1-2	-	CASSQWEYRDDGYTF	TGTGCCAGCAGCCAATGGGAATACAGGGACGATGGCTACACCTTC
TRBV25-1	-	TRBJ1-3	-	CASSDLASSGNTIYF	TGTGCCAGTTCGGACTTAGCAAGCTCTGGAAACACCATATATTTT
TRBV7-9	-	TRBJ2-7	-	CASSLSGENEQYF	TGTGCCAGCAGCCTGTCGGGGGAAAACGAGCAGTACTTC
TRBV28	TRBD1	TRBJ1-1	-	CASSGQGATEAFF	TGTGCCAGCAGCGGACAGGGGGCCACTGAAGCTTTCTTT
TRBV7-6	-	TRBJ2-4	-	CASSPGVAKNIQYF	TGTGCCAGCAGCCCCGGGGTAGCCAAAAACATTCAGTACTTC
TRBV4-3	-	TRBJ1-2	-	CASSQDRGANYGYTF	TGCGCCAGCAGCCAAGACAGGGGAGCTAACTATGGCTACACCTTC
TRBV7-9	-	TRBJ2-1	-	CASSAQGRISYNEQFF	TGTGCCAGCAGCGCTCAGGGGAGAATCTCCTACAATGAGCAGTTCTTC
TRBV2	-	TRBJ1-2	-	CASSEYSNYGYTF	TGTGCCAGCAGTGAATACAGTAACTATGGCTACACCTTC
TRBV13	-	TRBJ2-2	-	CASSGQTGELFF	TGTGCCAGCTCGGGGCAAACCGGGGAGCTGTTTTTT
TRBV5-4	TRBD2	TRBJ2-5	-	CASSSGGLEETQYF	TGTGCCAGCAGCTCGGGGGGACTCGAAGAGACCCAGTACTTC
TRBV7-9	TRBD1	TRBJ2-7	-	CASSFPDRRTHEQYF	TGTGCCAGCAGCTTCCCGGACAGGAGGACCCACGAGCAGTACTTC
TRBV5-6	-	TRBJ2-7	-	CASSLVTWRTPPHEQYF	TGTGCCAGCAGCTTGGTTACTTGGAGAACCCCGCCCCACGAGCAGTACTTC
TRBV20-1	-	TRBJ2-3	-	CSARGSGATASDTQYF	TGCAGTGCTAGAGGGTCAGGAGCGACTGCATCTGATACGCAGTATTTT
TRBV15	-	TRBJ2-5	-	CATSSFGGQETQYF	TGTGCCACCAGCTCCTTTGGCGGCCAAGAGACCCAGTACTTC
TRBV20-1	TRBD1	TRBJ2-5	-	CSARGTGVYQETQYF	TGCAGTGCTAGAGGGACAGGGGTGTACCAAGAGACCCAGTACTTC
TRBV6-5	-	TRBJ2-7	-	CASSPGVGPPYEQYF	TGTGCCAGCAGTCCTGGGGTGGGGCCCCCCTACGAGCAGTACTTC
TRBV7-9	-	TRBJ2-2	-	CASSLLASPSAGELFF	TGTGCCAGCAGCTTATTAGCGTCCCCTTCGGCCGGGGAGCTGTTTTTT
TRBV4-3	TRBD2	TRBJ2-3	-	CASSQDRLAGEADTQYF	TGCGCCAGCAGCCAAGATCGACTAGCGGGGGAGGCAGATACGCAGTATTTT
TRBV30	-	TRBJ1-2	-	CAWIPALNYGYTF	TGTGCCTGGATCCCAGCCCTTAACTATGGCTACACCTTC
TRBV30	-	TRBJ1-2	once	CAWSQAGRDGYTF	TGTGCCTGGAGTCAGGCAGGGAGGGATGGCTACACCTTC
TRBV20-1	-	TRBJ2-7	-	CSARPRAGREQYF	TGCAGTGCTAGACCCAGGGCTGGGAGGGAGCAGTACTTC
TRBV29-1	-	TRBJ1-1	-	CSVAGVRVEAFF	TGCAGCGTTGCAGGGGTGCGGGTAGAAGCTTTCTTT
TRBV13	TRBD1	TRBJ1-1	-	CASSLGTGRTEAFF	TGTGCCAGCAGCTTAGGGACAGGGAGGACTGAAGCTTTCTTT
TRBV2	-	TRBJ2-7	-	CASVGGEQYF	TGTGCCAGCGTTGGTGGCGAGCAGTACTTC
TRBV5-1	TRBD1	TRBJ2-7	-	CASSLEDRGPDEQYF	TGCGCCAGCAGCTTGGAGGACAGGGGGCCGGACGAGCAGTACTTC
TRBV20-1	TRBD1	TRBJ2-3	-	CSAGQGRSTDTQYF	TGCAGTGCAGGACAGGGCCGCAGCACAGATACGCAGTATTTT